The T cell receptor beta chain under discussion was sequenced for a study of cytomegalovirus exposure and HLA in healthy donors. Whole-study findings and limits: Information on immune exposure was restricted to one variable (CMV serostatus).

A remark on this clone: Its matching antigen is unknown.

The CDR3 length is 15 residues. The germline V gene has CDR1 SGHDT and CDR2 YYEEEE. The junction had 4 bases not matched to a gene; V was cut back by 3 bases and J by 4 bases. PCR involved 60 Vbeta and 13 Jbeta primers. In the original analysis: Approximately 11 million shared chains were among the 65 million to 85 million unique TCR beta chains that a later analysis counted. Produced via immunoSEQ multiplex PCR; TCRdb's table is partial and in-frame only. The V and J calls and the clone size are those of that table, but D and trimming were determined from the DNA. The sample includes approximately 68,000 clones, roughly 80% of them seen just once.

Sequenced material: PBMCs. The sequence derives from a woman younger than 45 in good health and CMV-seropositive. The V and J genes are TRBV5-6 and TRBJ2-1; 10 bases map to TRBD1. CDR3: CASSSGTGAYNEQFF. In DNA, the CDR3 is TGTGCCAGCAGCTCCGGGACAGGGGCTTACAATGAGCAGTTCTTC.